This T cell receptor (beta chain) originates from a study of CD8+CD57+ T cells in acquired aplastic anemia. Whole-study context: Yields of DNA that came from sorted CD4+ and CD8+ cells averaged about 3.5 ug. Study results and limitations: With respect to CD8+ Simpson's diversity, patients and controls did not differ significantly.

Notes on this clonotype: The antigen is undetermined.

The TCR beta profiling, which covered VDJ combination and CDR3 sequence, was carried out using genomic DNA as the template. TCRdb re-analysed the reads in MiXCR, keeping a single row per CDR3 protein. The sample includes approximately 260,000 distinct CDR3 sequences, 82% seen only once; the top ten take approximately 42%. V was cut by 0 bases and J by 8 bases, with 7 bases left in between. The CDR3 spans 13 residues. CDR1 and CDR2 (germline): SGHNT, YENEEA. All sequencing subjects had displayed CD8+CD57+ cell expansion on flow cytometry. Sequencing was carried out using sorted CD4+, CD8+, or CD8+CD57+ T cells (not recorded which) from PBMCs. The gene calls are TRBV11-3 and TRBJ2-2; tentatively, D is TRBD1 (5 bases). The clonotype comes from a human donor with aplastic anemia. CDR3 nucleotides: TGTGCCAGCAGCTTAGACCGGACAGGGGAGCTGTTTTTT. Translated, it gives CASSLDRTGELFF.